These 18 T cell receptor beta chains share one sample of origin, sequenced in a study of regulatory T cells. Findings and caveats of the study: In CD3G-deficient patients, conventional CD4+ T cells were enriched for hydrophobic CDR3 residues at positions 6 and 7.

Primers: 52 TRBV forward and 13 TRBJ reverse. The method was immunoSEQ multiplex PCR; TCRdb's version includes in-frame clones alone and lacks a portion of them. The repertoire has about 29,000 clones, 85% to 95% of them found once; the top ten carry about 1.4%. No cognate antigen is known for these TCRs. The sequenced material came from conventional CD4+ T cells sorted from blood. These receptors were taken from a person aged 18 to 29 with CD3G deficiency.

The chain has TRBV6-1 and TRBJ2-1, with D uncertain. The germline V and J ends were trimmed by 3 bases and 3 bases, with 9 bases remaining between them. Germline CDR1 and CDR2: MNHNS and SASEGT. The CDR3 totals 14 residues. CDR3 residues: CASSDSFYYNEQFF. CDR3 DNA sequence: TGTGCCAGCAGTGACAGTTTTTACTACAATGAGCAGTTCTTC.

Regarding this clone: A junction boundary mismatches the germline segment, possibly from a read error. This chain links TRBV4-1 with TRBJ2-7, with a weak D call TRBD1 (5 bases). Germline assignment: CDR1 MGHRA and CDR2 YSYEKL. CDR3 length: 15 amino acids. The chain's CDR3 is CASRQGAGRSYEQYF. The DNA of the CDR3 is TGCGCCAGCAGGCAAGGGGCAGGCCGATCCTACGAGCAGTACTTC.

This rearrangement joins TRBV11-2 to TRBJ1-4; D may be TRBD1 (5 bases). With 1 base removed from V and 6 bases from J, the gap between germline ends came to 12 bases. This CDR3 region has 15 residues. CDR1 is SGHAT, CDR2 FQNNGV, per germline. CDR3 DNA: TGTGCCAGCAGCTTAGGAGGGGCAAGGGATGAAAAACTGTTTTTT. Translating it yields CASSLGGARDEKLFF.

This clone was seen a single time. The chain joins TRBV2 to TRBJ2-1; either TRBD1 or TRBD2 may supply D (5 bases each). Per germline, CDR1 SNHLY and CDR2 FYNNEI. The V and J ends lost 6 bases and 14 bases respectively, with 17 bases between them. CDR3 length: 12 amino acids. CDR3 in DNA: TGTGCCAGCAGGGGGGACGGGCGGCGAGAGTTCTTC. It translates to CASRGDGRREFF.

The chain links TRBV7-9 to TRBJ2-3; 8 nucleotides match TRBD2. The CDR3 length is 13 residues. V lost 1 base to trimming and J lost 9 bases; unmatched junction nucleotides: 3. CDR1 and CDR2 from the germline V gene are SEHNR and FQNEAQ (reference sequence). CDR3 sequence reads: CASSLGGGGTQYF. Here the CDR3 DNA reads TGTGCCAGCAGCTTAGGAGGCGGGGGGACGCAGTATTTT.

This chain connects TRBV6-5 to TRBJ2-7; TRBD2 matches 7 bases. This CDR3 is 13 amino acids long. V was clipped by 5 bases and J by 2 bases; unmatched bases: 3. Germline values: CDR1 MNHEY, CDR2 SVGAGI. The CDR3 reads CASSKRGPYEQYF. As DNA, the CDR3 is TGTGCCAGCAGTAAGCGGGGACCCTACGAGCAGTACTTC.

The gene calls are TRBV6-1 and TRBJ2-5; D unclear. There are 11 residues in the CDR3. The V end was cut by 2 bases, the J end by 4 bases, with 2 bases between. CDR1 is MNHNS, CDR2 SASEGT, per germline. CDR3 in amino acids: CASSESETQYF. The DNA of the CDR3 is TGTGCCAGCAGTGAATCAGAGACCCAGTACTTC.

The chain combines TRBV6-1 with TRBJ2-2, with D unresolved. There are 13 residues in the CDR3. Per germline, CDR1 MNHNS and CDR2 SASEGT. Trimming removed 4 bases at V and 5 bases at J, with 8 bases between. The CDR3, as DNA: TGTGCCAGCAGTGTAATTAGAACCGGGGAGCTGTTTTTT. Its protein is CASSVIRTGELFF.

V usage is TRBV6-1 and J usage is TRBJ2-3; D is possibly TRBD2 (5 bases). CDR3 length equals 13 residues. Between the trimmed V and J ends, which lost 6 bases and 9 bases, there was a span of 16 bases. CDR1 MNHNS and CDR2 SASEGT come from the germline V gene. The CDR3, as DNA: TGTGCCAGCAGAGGAACCGGGGTGGACACGCAGTATTTT. Translated: CASRGTGVDTQYF.

This chain joins TRBV30 and TRBJ2-7; D call uncertain. This CDR3 comprises 12 residues. Trimming pared 3 bases from V and 7 bases from J, leaving 13 bases between. Germline CDR1 and CDR2: GTSNPN and SVGIG (reference sequence). CDR3 in DNA: TGTGCCTGGAGACTGACCGGGTGGGAGCAGTACTTC. Its protein is CAWRLTGWEQYF.

V is TRBV20-1 and J is TRBJ2-5, with D perhaps matching TRBD1 (5 bases). The V and J ends lost 7 bases and 5 bases respectively, with 11 bases between them. Germline-derived CDR1 and CDR2 are DFQATT and SNEGSKA (reference sequence). The CDR3 extends over 11 amino acids. CDR3: CSGEQEETQYF. CDR3 nucleotides: TGCAGTGGGGAACAGGAGGAGACCCAGTACTTC.

The chain employs TRBV10-3 and TRBJ1-2; maybe TRBD1 (5 bases). Trimming shortened V by 2 bases and J by 8 bases, and 12 bases separated the two germline ends. There are 13 residues in the CDR3. Germline V gene lookup returns CDR1 ENHRY and CDR2 SYGVKD. The DNA for the CDR3 is TGTGCCATCAGTGAGCAGGGAAGCGGAGGCTACACCTTC. Translating gives CAISEQGSGGYTF.

V gene TRBV6-6 combines with J gene TRBJ2-5, with 7 bases aligning to TRBD1. CDR3 length equals 13 residues. The V gene's germline CDR1 is MNHNY and CDR2 SVGAGI (reference sequence). Losses at the gene ends were 2 bases for V and 5 bases for J; bases not matched to a gene: 2. Here the CDR3 DNA reads TGTGCCAGCAGTTACGGGGGACAGGAGACCCAGTACTTC. Its protein product is CASSYGGQETQYF.

The chain recombines TRBV7-9 with TRBJ2-2, with D tentatively TRBD2 (5 bases). The CDR3 loop spans 13 amino acids. CDR1 and CDR2 from the germline V gene are SEHNR and FQNEAQ (reference sequence). The germline V and J ends were trimmed by 5 bases and 5 bases, with 9 bases remaining between them. The CDR3 DNA reads TGTGCCAGCAGCGCTGGGAGTACCGGGGAGCTGTTTTTT. It is translated as CASSAGSTGELFF.

This sequence joins TRBV28 and TRBJ2-1; possible D gene TRBD1, 6 bases. The length of the CDR3 is 12 residues. CDR1 is MDHEN, CDR2 SYDVKM, per germline. The germline V and J ends were trimmed by 4 bases and 10 bases, with 11 bases remaining between them. The CDR3 DNA sequence: TGTGCCAGCAGTTCAGGGGCATGGGAGCAGTTCTTC. It yields the protein CASSSGAWEQFF.

This clone was recorded once. J is TRBJ1-1 and V is TRBV5-1; weak D call: TRBD1 (6 bases). Trimming removed 3 bases from V and 1 base from J, with 10 bases in between. Looked up from germline, CDR1 is SGHRS and CDR2 is YFSETQ. This CDR3 is 14 amino acids long. The DNA for the CDR3 is TGCGCCAGCAGCTCGGACAGCTCGAACACTGAAGCTTTCTTT. The encoded protein is CASSSDSSNTEAFF.

The chain has TRBV10-3 and TRBJ1-2; D unresolved. V lost 6 bases and J 6 bases, leaving 23 bases between the germline ends. This CDR3 contains 16 residues. The V gene's germline CDR1 is ENHRY and CDR2 SYGVKD. CDR3 sequence (DNA): TGTGCCATCAGGCCACAGAGAAGGGTCAACTCCGATGGCTACACCTTC. Protein: CAIRPQRRVNSDGYTF.

The V call is TRBV5-1, the J call TRBJ2-3, with D maybe TRBD2 (6 bases). CDR3 length equals 13 residues. V lost 2 bases and J 4 bases, leaving 8 bases between the germline ends. Germline lookup yields CDR1 SGHRS and CDR2 YFSETQ. For the CDR3, the DNA is TGCGCCAGCAGCTTACTAGCCCCAGATACGCAGTATTTT. Translating it yields CASSLLAPDTQYF.